What follows are 20 T cell receptor beta chains derived from one specimen sequenced in a study of HIV-infected patients and healthy controls. About 500 ng RNA was reverse transcribed with alpha and beta constant-region primers. Separate chain-specific third strand synthesis with multiplexing indices produced the alpha and beta libraries. TCRdb re-called the 5' RACE reads with MiXCR, one entry per CDR3 protein. This table has some 9,300 distinct CDR3 sequences, 6% appearing once. Follow-up blood was drawn about 14 weeks, roughly three months, after antiretroviral therapy began. All unsorted peripheral T cells were captured because whole blood was used without fractionation. The sample was blood, taken during antiretroviral therapy. Source of these receptors: an adult with HIV infection. The donor label of this sample is uncertain.

In its sample, this clonotype was seen many times. V is TRBV30 and J is TRBJ2-6; D uncertain. The CDR3 spans 12 residues. CDR1 is GTSNPN and CDR2 is SVGIG in the germline V gene (reference sequence). The V gene lost 6 bases and the J gene lost 0 bases, with 3 bases spanning the gap. CDR3 in DNA: TGTGCCTGTCTCTCTGGGGCCAACGTCCTGACTTTC. Its protein product is CACLSGANVLTF.

There are many counts of this clonotype. The chain carries TRBV10-3 and TRBJ1-5; no definite D call. The length of the CDR3 is 16 residues. Trimming shortened V by 0 bases and J by 5 bases, and 14 bases separated the two germline ends. Looked up from germline, CDR1 is ENHRY and CDR2 is SYGVKD. CDR3 nucleotides: TGTGCCATCAGTGAGTCTCCCGGAGGCTATTATCAGCCCCAGCATTTT. Protein: CAISESPGGYYQPQHF.

This clonotype was seen many times. The V gene is TRBV5-1, the J gene TRBJ2-2; the D gene is possibly TRBD1 (6 bases). V was cut by 3 bases and J by 2 bases, with 8 bases left in between. The germline gives CDR1 SGHRS, CDR2 YFSETQ. This CDR3 is built from 14 residues. As DNA, the CDR3 is TGCGCCAGCAGCTCAGGGGACAACACCGGGGAGCTGTTTTTT. It is translated as CASSSGDNTGELFF.

This chain joins TRBV5-6 and TRBJ2-5; 7 bases are a match to TRBD1. The ends lost 2 bases at V and 4 bases at J; junction bases unmatched: 11. Germline-derived CDR1 and CDR2 are SGHDT and YYEEEE. The CDR3 length is 16 residues. The CDR3 DNA sequence: TGTGCCAGCAGCTTTCGGACAGGAAGCGTTGGAGAGACCCAGTACTTC. It codes for CASSFRTGSVGETQYF.

This rearrangement joins TRBV6-5 to TRBJ2-7; D may correspond to TRBD1 or TRBD2 (5 bases each). Per the germline V gene, CDR1 is MNHEY and CDR2 is SVGAGI. The CDR3 spans 15 residues. V was clipped by 2 bases and J by 2 bases, with 13 bases between them. This CDR3 reads CASSYLRDGPYEQYF. In DNA form, the CDR3 reads TGTGCCAGCAGTTACCTCCGGGACGGACCCTACGAGCAGTACTTC.

In its sample, this clonotype is medium-sized (0.01 to 0.1%). V is TRBV20-1 and J is TRBJ2-6; unclear D gene. V was pared by 0 bases and J by 2 bases, with 8 bases between. Germline V gene lookup returns CDR1 DFQATT and CDR2 SNEGSKA (reference sequence). The CDR3 is 15 amino acids. The CDR3 region is CSARDLEAGANVLTF. The CDR3, as DNA: TGCAGTGCTAGAGATTTGGAAGCTGGGGCCAACGTCCTGACTTTC.

The chain uses TRBV4-3 and TRBJ1-4, with D unclear. The CDR3 spans 16 residues. V was trimmed by 4 bases and J by 5 bases, leaving 17 bases between them. Germline V gene sequence: CDR1 LGHNA, CDR2 YSLEER. CDR3 sequence: CASSPSGEAHNEKLFF. The CDR3 DNA reads TGCGCCAGCAGCCCGTCCGGGGAGGCCCACAATGAAAAACTGTTTTTT.

By share, this clonotype counts as medium-sized. The rearrangement uses TRBV7-6 and TRBJ2-2; D remains ambiguous. The CDR3 has 12 amino acids. Trimming removed 1 base from V and 6 bases from J, with 3 bases in between. Looked up from germline, CDR1 is SGHVS and CDR2 is FNYEAQ. CDR3: CASSLGAGELFF. The CDR3 DNA sequence: TGTGCCAGCAGCTTAGGAGCCGGGGAGCTGTTTTTT.

Judged by abundance, this clonotype is medium-sized (0.01 to 0.1%). Because it lacks the conserved phenylalanine or tryptophan at the end, this CDR3 is likely a read error. The V and J genes are TRBV27 and TRBJ1-1; D is unclear. Per the germline V gene, CDR1 is MNHEY and CDR2 is SMNVEV (reference sequence). Trimming removed 6 bases from V and 5 bases from J, with 13 bases in between. The CDR3 is 13 residues long. The CDR3 spells CASSHSEETEAFL. CDR3 sequence (DNA): TGTGCCAGCAGCCACAGCGAGGAGACTGAAGCTTTCTTG.

This clonotype was counted at least ten times. V gene TRBV11-2 combines with J gene TRBJ2-1, with D perhaps TRBD1 (6 bases). V shed 5 bases and J shed 7 bases, with 12 bases lying between them. The germline V gene encodes CDR1 SGHAT and CDR2 FQNNGV. The CDR3 spans 13 residues. The CDR3 loop is CASSTRTANEQFF. CDR3 DNA sequence: TGTGCCAGCAGCACCAGGACAGCGAATGAGCAGTTCTTC.

This clonotype came up many times. The chain carries TRBV30 and TRBJ1-1; D is perhaps TRBD1 (5 bases). The V gene's germline CDR1 is GTSNPN and CDR2 SVGIG (reference sequence). The CDR3 length is 15 residues. Trimming removed 2 bases from V and 10 bases from J, with 23 bases in between. The CDR3 sequence is CAWSSMRRRRERAFF. The CDR3 nucleotides read TGTGCCTGGAGTTCGATGCGGCGGCGCAGGGAGCGAGCTTTCTTT.

This clonotype was recorded many times. CDR3 sequence: CASSLGNTEAFF. DNA for the CDR3: TGTGCCAGCAGTTTGGGGAACACTGAAGCTTTCTTT. V gene TRBV12-3 or TRBV12-4 combines with J gene TRBJ1-1; D gene ambiguous. Trimming stripped 3 bases from V and 1 base from J, with 3 bases between. The CDR3 length is 12 residues.

The table lists this clonotype with many counts. This chain links TRBV9 with TRBJ2-3, with 11 bases fitting TRBD2. The CDR3 contains 16 residues. V shed 3 bases and J 2 bases; nucleotides not matched to a gene: 5. The germline CDR1 and CDR2 sequences are SGDLS and YYNGEE. The DNA of the CDR3 is TGTGCCAGCAGCGAACAGGGACTAGCGGTCACAGATACGCAGTATTTT. Protein: CASSEQGLAVTDTQYF.

Relative to its sample, this clonotype is medium-sized. This rearrangement joins TRBV12-3 or TRBV12-4 to TRBJ2-7; no clear D gene. Trimming left V 5 bases short and J 6 bases short, with 8 bases between. The CDR3 consists of 11 residues. CDR3 protein: CASSRPGEQYF. The CDR3 region has the DNA TGTGCCAGCAGTCGTCCCGGCGAGCAGTACTTC.

This clonotype was counted at least ten times. The J gene is TRBJ2-1, the V gene TRBV4-2; D unresolved. The germline V gene has CDR1 LGHNA and CDR2 YNFKEQ. The CDR3 is 14 residues long. Trimming took 5 bases from V and 0 from J, leaving 8 bases between them. CDR3 sequence reads: CASSDTSSYNEQFF. The CDR3 bases are TGTGCCAGCAGCGATACAAGCTCCTACAATGAGCAGTTCTTC.

This clonotype was detected many times. The chain uses TRBV7-9 and TRBJ2-1; D is uncertain. The V end was cut by 5 bases, the J end by 8 bases, with 13 bases between. This CDR3 is 13 amino acids long. Germline V gene data show CDR1 as SEHNR and CDR2 as FQNEAQ (reference sequence). The CDR3 reads CASSLVSSDEQFF. CDR3 DNA: TGTGCCAGCAGCCTAGTGAGCTCAGATGAGCAGTTCTTC.

This clonotype ranks as medium-sized. The chain joins TRBV4-3 to TRBJ2-4; no clear D gene. Germline V gene lookup returns CDR1 LGHNA and CDR2 YSLEER. V shed 3 bases and J shed 9 bases, with 9 bases lying between them. CDR3 size: 12 residues. This CDR3 reads CASSQEVGIQYF. The DNA for the CDR3 is TGCGCCAGCAGCCAGGAAGTAGGCATTCAGTACTTC.

Ten or more counts support this clonotype. The V and J genes are TRBV20-1 and TRBJ2-7; 10 bases fit TRBD1. CDR1 and CDR2 from the germline V gene are DFQATT and SNEGSKA (reference sequence). V shed 4 bases and J 4 bases; nucleotides not matched to a gene: 7. This CDR3 spans 14 amino acids. Here the CDR3 reads CSATPGQGLYEQYF. DNA for the CDR3: TGCAGTGCTACTCCGGGACAGGGGTTATACGAGCAGTACTTC.

There are many counts of this clonotype. V usage is TRBV6-2 or TRBV6-3 and J usage is TRBJ2-2, with D perhaps TRBD1 or TRBD2 (6 bases each). The CDR3 sequence is 14 residues long. In germline, CDR1 is MNHEY, CDR2 SVGEGT. V was clipped by 6 bases and J by 1 base, with 9 bases between them. CDR3 sequence (DNA): TGTGCCAGCAGGGGGGGACAGAACACCGGGGAGCTGTTTTTT. It translates to CASRGGQNTGELFF.

There are many counts of this clonotype. The V and J genes are TRBV6-6 and TRBJ1-5, with D maybe TRBD1 (6 bases). The CDR3 spans 16 residues. V was cut by 5 bases and J by 4 bases, with 18 bases left in between. Per germline, CDR1 MNHNY and CDR2 SVGAGI (reference sequence). CDR3 sequence: CASSAGGGGTNQPQHF. CDR3 bases: TGTGCCAGCAGTGCCGGGGGCGGGGGCACGAATCAGCCCCAGCATTTT.